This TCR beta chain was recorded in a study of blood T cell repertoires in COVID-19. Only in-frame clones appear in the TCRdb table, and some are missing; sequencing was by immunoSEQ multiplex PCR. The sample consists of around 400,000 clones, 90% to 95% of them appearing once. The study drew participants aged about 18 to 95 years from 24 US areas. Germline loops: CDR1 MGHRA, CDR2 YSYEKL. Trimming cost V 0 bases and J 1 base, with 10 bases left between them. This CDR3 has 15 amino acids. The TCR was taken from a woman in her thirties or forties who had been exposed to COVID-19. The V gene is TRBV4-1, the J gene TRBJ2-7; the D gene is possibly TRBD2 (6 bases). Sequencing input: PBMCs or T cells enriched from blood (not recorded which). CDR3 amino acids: CASSQDGAGSYEQYF. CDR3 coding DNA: TGCGCCAGCAGCCAAGACGGCGCGGGGTCCTACGAGCAGTACTTC.